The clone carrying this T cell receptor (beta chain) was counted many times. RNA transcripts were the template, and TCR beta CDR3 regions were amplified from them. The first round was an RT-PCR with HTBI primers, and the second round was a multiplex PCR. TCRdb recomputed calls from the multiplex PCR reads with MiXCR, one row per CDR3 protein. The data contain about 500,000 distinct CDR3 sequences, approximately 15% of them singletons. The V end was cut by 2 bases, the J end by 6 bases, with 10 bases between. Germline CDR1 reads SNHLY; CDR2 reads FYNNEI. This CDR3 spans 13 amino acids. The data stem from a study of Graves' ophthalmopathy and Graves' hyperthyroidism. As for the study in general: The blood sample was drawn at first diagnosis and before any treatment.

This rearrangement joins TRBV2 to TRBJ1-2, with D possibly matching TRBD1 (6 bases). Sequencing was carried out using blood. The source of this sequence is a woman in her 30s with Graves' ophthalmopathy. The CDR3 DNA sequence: TGTGCCAGCAGTGAAATACAGGGCGATGGCTACACCTTC. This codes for CASSEIQGDGYTF.